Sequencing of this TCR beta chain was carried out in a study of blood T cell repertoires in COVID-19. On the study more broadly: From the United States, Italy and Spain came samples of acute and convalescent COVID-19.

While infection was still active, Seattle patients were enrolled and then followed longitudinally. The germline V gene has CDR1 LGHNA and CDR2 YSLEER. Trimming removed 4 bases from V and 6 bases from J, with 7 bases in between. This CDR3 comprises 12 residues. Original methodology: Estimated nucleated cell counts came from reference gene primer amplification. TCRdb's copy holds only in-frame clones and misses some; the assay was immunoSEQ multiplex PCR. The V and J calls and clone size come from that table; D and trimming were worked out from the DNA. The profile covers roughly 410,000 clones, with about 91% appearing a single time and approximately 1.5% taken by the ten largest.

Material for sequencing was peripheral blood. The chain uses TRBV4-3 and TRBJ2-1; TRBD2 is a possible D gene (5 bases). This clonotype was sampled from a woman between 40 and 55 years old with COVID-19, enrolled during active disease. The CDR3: CASSRELNEQFF. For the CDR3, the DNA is TGCGCCAGCAGCCGGGAGCTCAATGAGCAGTTCTTC.